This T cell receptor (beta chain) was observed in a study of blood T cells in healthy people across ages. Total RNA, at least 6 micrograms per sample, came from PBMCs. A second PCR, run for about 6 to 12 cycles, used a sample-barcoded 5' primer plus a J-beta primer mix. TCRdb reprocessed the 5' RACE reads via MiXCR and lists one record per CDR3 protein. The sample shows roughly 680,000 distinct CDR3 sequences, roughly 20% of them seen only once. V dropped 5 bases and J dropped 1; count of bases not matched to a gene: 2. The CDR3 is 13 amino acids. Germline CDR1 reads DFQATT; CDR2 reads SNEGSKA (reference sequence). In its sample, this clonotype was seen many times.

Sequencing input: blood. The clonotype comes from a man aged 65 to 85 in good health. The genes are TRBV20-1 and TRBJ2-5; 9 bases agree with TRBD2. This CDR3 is CSALSGGQETQYF. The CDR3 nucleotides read TGCAGTGCTCTTAGCGGGGGCCAAGAGACCCAGTACTTC.